The 5 T cell receptor beta chains in this list originate from one sample, sequenced in a study of radiotherapy plus CTLA-4 blockade in lung cancer. TCRdb's copy holds only in-frame clones and misses some; the assay was immunoSEQ multiplex PCR. This table holds roughly 66,000 clones, approximately 82% found once. Material: peripheral blood, obtained from a patient treated with radiotherapy plus ipilimumab. The receptors were gathered from a human donor with non-small cell lung cancer who had a partial response to radiotherapy plus ipilimumab.

The J gene is TRBJ2-7, the V gene TRBV5-8, with D possibly matching TRBD2 (5 bases). The CDR3 length is 14 residues. The V end was cut by 0 bases, the J end by 5 bases, with 12 bases between. CDR1 is SGHTS, CDR2 YDEGEE, per germline. Here the CDR3 DNA reads TGTGCCAGCAGCTTGGGGTCTCCCGGGAACGAGCAGTACTTC. This encodes CASSLGSPGNEQYF.

The chain carries TRBV11-2 and TRBJ2-5; 11 bases match TRBD2. The CDR3 totals 17 residues. Germline V gene data show CDR1 as SGHAT and CDR2 as FQNNGV. The J segment lost 5 bases and the V segment lost 5 bases, leaving 13 bases of the junction unmatched. CDR3 sequence reads: CASSPTPSGRPRETQYF. CDR3 in DNA: TGTGCCAGCAGCCCGACCCCTAGCGGGAGGCCCCGGGAGACCCAGTACTTC.

The chain recombines TRBV6-6 with TRBJ1-1; maybe TRBD1 (5 bases). With 5 bases removed from V and 1 base from J, the gap between germline ends came to 14 bases. The length of the CDR3 is 15 residues. Germline CDR1 and CDR2: MNHNY and SVGAGI (reference sequence). The CDR3, as DNA: TGTGCCAGCAGTCCGGGGGGGTTTTCGAACACTGAAGCTTTCTTT. It yields the protein CASSPGGFSNTEAFF.

V and J are TRBV30 and TRBJ2-5; TRBD1 might be the D (6 bases). V was pared by 4 bases and J by 5 bases, with 14 bases between. The CDR3 is 13 amino acids. The germline gives CDR1 GTSNPN, CDR2 SVGIG (reference sequence). The CDR3 region has the DNA TGTGCCTGGACTACAGGGTGGGGGGAGACCCAGTACTTC. It translates to CAWTTGWGETQYF. Based on the CDR3 plus reference TRBV30 and TRBJ2-5, the full variable domain is SQTIHQWPATLVQPVGSPLSLECTVEGTSNPNLYWYRQAAGRGLQLLFYSVGIGQISSEVPQNLSASRPQDRQFILSSKKLLLSDSGFYLCAWTTGWGETQYFGPGTRLLVL.

The chain links TRBV4-1 to TRBJ2-7, with D perhaps TRBD1 (5 bases). CDR1 is MGHRA and CDR2 is YSYEKL in the germline V gene. Trimming stripped 1 base from V and 3 bases from J, with 10 bases between. This CDR3 is 14 amino acids long. CDR3 loop: CASSQGRAVYEQYF. CDR3 sequence (DNA): TGCGCCAGCAGCCAAGGCAGGGCCGTCTACGAGCAGTACTTC.